This T cell receptor beta chain is from a study of T cell responses to AZD1222 COVID-19 vaccine. V gave up 4 bases and J gave up 4 bases, with 7 bases separating them. CDR1 SGHTA and CDR2 FQGNSA come from the germline V gene. CDR3 length: 12 residues. The protocol was immunoSEQ multiplex PCR, while the TCRdb copy is restricted to in-frame clones and leaves out a portion. The sample includes roughly 170,000 clones, 90% of them seen just once. This clone was picked up one time. Its antigen is undetermined. Study-level results: Among the donors, most were white British and more were female, and clonal diversity was possibly underestimated. Baseline seropositives among AZD1222 recipients totaled only 5 or 6. Repertoires were sampled only after the peak T cell response. Among spike-specific TCRs, nearly half reportedly target unmutated variant regions.

The chain recombines TRBV7-2 with TRBJ1-2; D is unclear. The sequence was collected from an adult in good health. The specimen comprised peripheral blood, sampled on day 0 of AZD1222 vaccination. In DNA, the CDR3 is TGTGCCAGCAGCTCTTGGGGCTATGGCTACACCTTC. Protein sequence: CASSSWGYGYTF.